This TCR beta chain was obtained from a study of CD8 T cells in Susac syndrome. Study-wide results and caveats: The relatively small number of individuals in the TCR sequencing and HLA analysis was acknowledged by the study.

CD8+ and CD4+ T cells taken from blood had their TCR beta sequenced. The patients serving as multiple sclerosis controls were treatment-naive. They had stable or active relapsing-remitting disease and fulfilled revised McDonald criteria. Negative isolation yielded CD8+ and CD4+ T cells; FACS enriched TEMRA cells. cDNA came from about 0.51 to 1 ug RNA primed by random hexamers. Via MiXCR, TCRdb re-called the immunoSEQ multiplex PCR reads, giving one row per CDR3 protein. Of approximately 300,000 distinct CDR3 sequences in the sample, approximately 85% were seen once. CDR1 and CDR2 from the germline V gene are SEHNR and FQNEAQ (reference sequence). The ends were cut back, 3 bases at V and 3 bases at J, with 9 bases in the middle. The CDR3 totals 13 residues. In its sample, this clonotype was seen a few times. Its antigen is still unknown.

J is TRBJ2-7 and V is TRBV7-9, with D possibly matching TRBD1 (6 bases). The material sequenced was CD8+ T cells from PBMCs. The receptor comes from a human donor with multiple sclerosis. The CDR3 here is CASSFGQNYEQYF. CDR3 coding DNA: TGTGCCAGCAGCTTTGGACAGAACTACGAGCAGTACTTC. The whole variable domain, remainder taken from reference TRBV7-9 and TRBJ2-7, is DTGVSQNPRHKITKRGQNVTFRCDPISEHNRLYWYRQTLGQGPEFLTYFQNEAQLEKSRLLSDRFSAERPKGSFSTLEIQRTEQGDSAMYLCASSFGQNYEQYFGPGTRLTVT.